This T cell receptor (beta chain) was profiled in a study of blood T cell repertoires in COVID-19. The wider study: Sites across the United States, Italy and Spain contributed samples from acute and convalescent COVID-19. PBMCs, B-cell-depleted T cells, or T cells provided the cDNA or gDNA that made up the material.

Produced via immunoSEQ multiplex PCR; TCRdb's table is partial and in-frame only. The sample carries 60,000 to 80,000 clones, less than 90% recorded once. The length of the CDR3 is 14 residues. With 10 bases removed from V and 6 bases from J, the gap between germline ends came to 19 bases. The germline CDR1 and CDR2 sequences are MNHNY and SVGAGI (reference sequence). The chain is built from TRBV6-6 and TRBJ1-3; unclear D gene. The sample consisted of peripheral blood. The origin of this receptor is a man between 50 and 59 years old with COVID-19, enrolled during active disease. DNA of the CDR3: TGTGCCATCCGGACGGAGGGATTTGAAAACACCATATATTTT. Translated, it gives CAIRTEGFENTIYF.